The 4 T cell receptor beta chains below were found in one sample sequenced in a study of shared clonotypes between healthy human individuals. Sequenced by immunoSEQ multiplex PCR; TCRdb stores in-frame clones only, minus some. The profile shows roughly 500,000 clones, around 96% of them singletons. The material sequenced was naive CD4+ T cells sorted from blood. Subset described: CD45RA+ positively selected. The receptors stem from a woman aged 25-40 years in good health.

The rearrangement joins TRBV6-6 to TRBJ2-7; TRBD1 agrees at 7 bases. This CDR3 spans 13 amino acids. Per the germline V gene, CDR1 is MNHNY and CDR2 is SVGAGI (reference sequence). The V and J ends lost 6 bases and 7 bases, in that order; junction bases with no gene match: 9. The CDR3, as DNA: TGTGCCAGCAGGCCGACAGGGAGAATTGAGCAGTACTTC. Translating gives CASRPTGRIEQYF.

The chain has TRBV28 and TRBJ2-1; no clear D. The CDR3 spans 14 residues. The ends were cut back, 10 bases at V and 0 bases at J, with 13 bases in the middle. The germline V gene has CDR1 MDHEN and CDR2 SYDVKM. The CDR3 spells CATDGFSSYNEQFF. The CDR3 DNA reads TGTGCCACCGACGGGTTCAGCTCCTACAATGAGCAGTTCTTC.

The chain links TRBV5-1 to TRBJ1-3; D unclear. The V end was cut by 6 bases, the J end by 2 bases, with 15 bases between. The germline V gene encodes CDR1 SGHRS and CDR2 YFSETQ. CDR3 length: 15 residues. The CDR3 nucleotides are TGCGCCAGCAACGATTCTCCGGGGACTGGAAACACCATATATTTT. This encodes CASNDSPGTGNTIYF.

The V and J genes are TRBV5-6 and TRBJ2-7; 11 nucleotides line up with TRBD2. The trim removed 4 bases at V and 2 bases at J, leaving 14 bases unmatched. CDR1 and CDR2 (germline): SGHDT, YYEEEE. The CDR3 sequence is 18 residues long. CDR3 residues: CASSPGLAVRGFTYEQYF. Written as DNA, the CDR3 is TGTGCCAGCAGCCCGGGACTAGCGGTTAGGGGGTTCACCTACGAGCAGTACTTC.